The sequence of this T cell receptor beta chain was determined in a study of blood T cell repertoires in COVID-19. Overall study: The analysed material was cDNA or gDNA that came from T cells, B-cell-depleted T cells, or PBMCs.

The CDR3 consists of 14 residues. V lost 4 bases to trimming and J lost 8 bases, with 14 bases between them. Germline V gene lookup returns CDR1 SEHNR and CDR2 FQNEAQ (reference sequence). Methods used by the authors: Quantification of nucleated cells was approximated via reference gene primer amplification. Profiling relied on immunoSEQ multiplex PCR, and the TCRdb table lists in-frame clones only, not all of them. The V and J calls and the clone size are those of that table, but D and trimming were determined from the DNA. Among about 180,000 clones, over 75% were seen once, and the ten largest hold 9% to 10%. Residents of 24 US areas, aged roughly 18 to 89 years, made up the participants. Clinical history reported by participants formed the basis on which cohorts were assigned.

This clonotype originated in a woman under 30 who had recovered from COVID-19. The genes are TRBV7-9 and TRBJ1-4, with D possibly TRBD1 on 6 matching bases. Sequenced: PBMCs or T cells enriched from blood (not recorded which). The CDR3 DNA reads TGTGCCAGCAGCTCCGGACAGCGGGAGGAAAAACTGTTTTTT. It yields the protein CASSSGQREEKLFF.